Listed below are T cell receptor beta chains from one sample, sequenced in a study of shared clonotypes between healthy human individuals. Libraries were prepared by immunoSEQ multiplex PCR; TCRdb keeps only in-frame clonotypes and omits some of them. The sample includes under 850,000 clones, roughly 72% of them seen just once. The material sequenced was memory CD4+ T cells sorted from blood. The receptors were sampled from a woman in her 30s in good health. The CDR3 runs from the conserved cysteine through the conserved F or W. The D gene is left open where the match is weak. Where a row states a size, it is once, few, many or the class of an expanded clone; other rows omit it.

d_call	v_call	clone_size	j_call	cdr3_nt	cdr3_aa
TRBD1	TRBV28	few	TRBJ2-2	TGTGCCAGCAAAACAGGGGGTACGAGGGGGGAGCTGTTTTTT	CASKTGGTRGELFF
-	TRBV28	-	TRBJ1-5	TGTGCCAGCAGTTTACAAGGGAGCGGGAGCAATCAGCCCCAGCATTTT	CASSLQGSGSNQPQHF
TRBD1	TRBV30	few	TRBJ2-7	TGTGCCTGGCGACAGGGTATATCCTACGAGCAGTACTTC	CAWRQGISYEQYF
TRBD1	TRBV10-1	-	TRBJ2-3	TGCGCCAGCAGTGGGGACAGAGGGGGAGATACGCAGTATTTT	CASSGDRGGDTQYF
-	TRBV18	-	TRBJ2-1	TGTGCCAGCTCACCACCCCGGGGGAATGAGCAGTTCTTC	CASSPPRGNEQFF
TRBD2	TRBV18	-	TRBJ2-7	TGTGCCAGCTCCCGTCCCGGGACTAGCGGGAAAGGCGAGCAGTACTTC	CASSRPGTSGKGEQYF
-	TRBV25-1	-	TRBJ1-5	TGTGCCAGCAGTGAGGAAAACCAGCCCCAGCATTTT	CASSEENQPQHF
TRBD1	TRBV5-1	few	TRBJ2-7	TGCGCCAGCAGCTTAGATCCGGGACAGGGCACCTACGAGCAGTACTTC	CASSLDPGQGTYEQYF
TRBD1	TRBV10-2	-	TRBJ2-7	TGCGCCAGCAGTGGGGGACAGGGGATTTACGAGCAGTACTTC	CASSGGQGIYEQYF
-	TRBV28	few	TRBJ2-7	TGTGCCAGCAGTTTAGACACGGGAGAATCTTACGAGCAGTACTTC	CASSLDTGESYEQYF
-	TRBV30	-	TRBJ2-4	TGTGCCTGGAGTGTTCCCAGGGGTAACTTAGCCTTAGCCAAAAACATTCAGTACTTC	CAWSVPRGNLALAKNIQYF
TRBD1	TRBV5-4	once	TRBJ2-2	TGTGCCAGCAGCTCGAAACAACCGGGACAGGGAGGCACCGGGGAGCTGTTTTTT	CASSSKQPGQGGTGELFF
TRBD1	TRBV19	few	TRBJ2-7	TGTGCCAGTAGTAACTCGGGACAGGGGGCGAGCGGGAGAGGGTACGAGCAGTACTTC	CASSNSGQGASGRGYEQYF
TRBD2	TRBV18	few	TRBJ2-1	TGTGCCAGCTCACCCGGACTAGATGATGAGCAGTTCTTC	CASSPGLDDEQFF
TRBD2	TRBV7-6	-	TRBJ2-1	TGTGCCAGCAGCTCCTTGAGCGCGGGAGAGTTCTACAATGAGCAGTTCTTC	CASSSLSAGEFYNEQFF
-	TRBV6-5	-	TRBJ1-3	TGTGCCAGCAGTTCTCTAAACTCTGGAAACACCATATATTTT	CASSSLNSGNTIYF
TRBD1	TRBV6-6	-	TRBJ1-4	TGTGCCACCAAGGGACAGGGGGCGGGTAATGAAAAACTGTTTTTT	CATKGQGAGNEKLFF
TRBD2	TRBV6-6	-	TRBJ2-3	TGTGCCAGCAGTTACAGTGGTAGCGGGAGGTCGGATACGCAGTATTTT	CASSYSGSGRSDTQYF
-	TRBV15	few	TRBJ2-3	TGTGCCACCAGCAATCGCACAGATACGCAGTATTTT	CATSNRTDTQYF
-	TRBV5-6	-	TRBJ2-5	TGTGCCAGCAGCTTGGTTGCAGGGGCCACGCAAGAGACCCAGTACTTC	CASSLVAGATQETQYF
TRBD2	TRBV4-1	many	TRBJ2-5	TGCGCCAGCAGCCAAGATAGGGCTAGCGGGGGGCCTGGCGAGACCCAGTACTTC	CASSQDRASGGPGETQYF
TRBD2	TRBV7-9	few	TRBJ2-1	TGTGCCAGCAGCTTAGGCCTAGCGGGAGGGTGGAATGAGCAGTTCTTC	CASSLGLAGGWNEQFF
-	TRBV28	-	TRBJ2-3	TGTGCCAGCAGTTTACGACAGTACACAGATACGCAGTATTTT	CASSLRQYTDTQYF
-	TRBV5-1	-	TRBJ1-2	TGCGCCAGCAGCTTCCCCTCGGAAGCAGATTTAGGCTACACCTTC	CASSFPSEADLGYTF
-	TRBV5-1	-	TRBJ2-5	TGCGCCAGCAGCTTGGCCTTGTCTACCGGGGAGACCCAGTACTTC	CASSLALSTGETQYF
-	TRBV5-1	few	TRBJ1-4	TGCGCCAGCAGCTTGTCTGCAACTAATGAAAAACTGTTTTTT	CASSLSATNEKLFF
TRBD2	TRBV6-1	-	TRBJ2-1	TGTGCCAGCAGTGAAGATGTGACAGCGGGACGTCTGGAGTTCTTC	CASSEDVTAGRLEFF
-	TRBV29-1	-	TRBJ1-2	TGCAGCGTTGAAGATCTTGCAGGCTGGGGTGATGGCTACACCTTC	CSVEDLAGWGDGYTF
-	TRBV6-4	-	TRBJ2-6	TGTGCCAGCAGTGAAGGGGACTCTGGGGCCAACGTCCTGACTTTC	CASSEGDSGANVLTF
-	TRBV18	-	TRBJ2-7	TGTGCCAGCTCTCGAGGGTCCTCCTACGAGCAGTACTTC	CASSRGSSYEQYF
-	TRBV6-6	-	TRBJ2-2	TGTGCCAGCAGTTACTGGACCTACACCGGGGAGCTGTTTTTT	CASSYWTYTGELFF
-	TRBV9	-	TRBJ1-2	TGTGCCAGCAGCGTAGCAGACTATGGCTACACCTTC	CASSVADYGYTF
TRBD2	TRBV5-1	once	TRBJ2-2	TGCGCCAGCAAGTGGAGAGCGGGAGGGCAGAACACCGGGGAGCTGTTTTTT	CASKWRAGGQNTGELFF
-	TRBV29-1	-	TRBJ2-7	TGCAGCGCCTCCGGGACTCCCGGGGGCCTCTACGAGCAGTACTTC	CSASGTPGGLYEQYF
-	TRBV7-3	-	TRBJ2-6	TGTGCCAGCAGCAATCAGGGCTCTGGGGCCAACGTCCTGACTTTC	CASSNQGSGANVLTF
-	TRBV28	-	TRBJ1-5	TGTGCCAGCAGTTTATCGGGGGCGAGCAATCAGCCCCAGCATTTT	CASSLSGASNQPQHF
-	TRBV10-3	-	TRBJ1-2	TGTGCCATCAGTGAAAATGGCTACACCTTC	CAISENGYTF
-	TRBV2	-	TRBJ1-2	TGTGCCAGCAGTGAAGGGGTATACGGCTACACCTTC	CASSEGVYGYTF
-	TRBV6-1	-	TRBJ2-7	TGTGCCAGCAGTCCAGGGGAGGGCCGGTACTACGAGCAGTACTTC	CASSPGEGRYYEQYF
-	TRBV5-1	-	TRBJ2-2	TGCGCCAGCAGCTTGGACAGGGCCGGGGAGCTGTTTTTT	CASSLDRAGELFF
-	TRBV6-6	many	TRBJ2-2	TGTGCCAGCAGGCCGGGGAGTGGCCCGAACACCGGGGAGCTGTTTTTT	CASRPGSGPNTGELFF
TRBD2	TRBV7-2	-	TRBJ2-5	TGTGCCAGCAGCTTAGTAGTGACTAGCGGGATGGGTGGCCAAGAGACCCAGTACTTC	CASSLVVTSGMGGQETQYF
-	TRBV7-9	-	TRBJ1-5	TGTGCCAGCAGCTTATACCATTCAGGGGAGAATCAGCCCCAGCATTTT	CASSLYHSGENQPQHF
TRBD2	TRBV6-1	-	TRBJ2-1	TGTGCCAGCAGTGATAGCGGGGGTGGCTCCTACAATGAGCAGTTCTTC	CASSDSGGGSYNEQFF
-	TRBV28	-	TRBJ1-2	TGTGCCAGCAGTTTCCCAATAGGGGGGTATGGCTACACCTTC	CASSFPIGGYGYTF
-	TRBV28	-	TRBJ1-2	TGTGCCAGCAGAACTAAGTCGGGCTATGGCTACACCTTC	CASRTKSGYGYTF
-	TRBV5-4	-	TRBJ1-4	TGTGCCAGCAGCTTACTGGGATTAGGAAAACTGTTTTTT	CASSLLGLGKLFF
-	TRBV7-6	many	TRBJ2-5	TGTGCCAGCAGCTTAGGGACTCCGCAAGAGACCCAGTACTTC	CASSLGTPQETQYF
TRBD2	TRBV10-3	-	TRBJ2-2	TGTGCCATCAGTTCTAGCGGGAGTGGCACCGGGGAGCTGTTTTTT	CAISSSGSGTGELFF